The 6 T cell receptor beta chains below all came from one sample that was sequenced in a study of radiation and T cells in renal cell carcinoma. Time point indicated: blood 2 weeks post-SBRT. Treatment here: 15 Gy SBRT to primary tumor, nephrectomy 4 weeks later. The data were produced by immunoSEQ multiplex PCR, yet TCRdb's version contains in-frame clones alone and is incomplete. This table holds 150,000 to 160,000 clones, approximately 88% found once. Sequences were derived from blood, sampled from a patient whose treatment included radiotherapy and nephrectomy. The source of these receptors is a woman aged 45 to 65 with renal cell carcinoma.

This clone was recorded a few times. V is TRBV29-1 and J is TRBJ2-1; TRBD1 matches 7 bases. The germline V gene encodes CDR1 SQVTM and CDR2 ANQGSEA. With V trimmed by 7 bases and J by 4 bases, 4 bases remained unmatched. There are 12 residues in the CDR3. This chain's CDR3 is CSERQGYNEQFF. The CDR3 nucleotides read TGCAGCGAACGACAGGGTTACAATGAGCAGTTCTTC.

The rearrangement uses TRBV7-9 and TRBJ2-2; 8 positions match TRBD1. Germline CDR1 reads SEHNR; CDR2 reads FQNEAQ (reference sequence). The CDR3 runs to 16 residues. V gave up 5 bases and J gave up 1 base; unmatched junction bases: 6. The CDR3 loop is CASSPTGGRNTGELFF. The CDR3 DNA follows: TGTGCCAGCAGCCCCACAGGGGGGCGGAACACCGGGGAGCTGTTTTTT.

The rearrangement links TRBV2 to TRBJ2-5; 11 bases map to TRBD2. V dropped 5 bases and J dropped 3; count of bases not matched to a gene: 2. This CDR3 is 14 amino acids long. Germline V gives CDR1 SNHLY, CDR2 FYNNEI. The CDR3 DNA sequence: TGTGCCAGCAGTCCGACTAGCGGGAAAGAGACCCAGTACTTC. Its translation: CASSPTSGKETQYF.

The chain has TRBV2 and TRBJ2-1; 12 bases align to TRBD2. The CDR3 loop spans 13 amino acids. V trimming: 4 bases; J trimming: 15 bases; junction bases outside the gene matches: 7. Germline loops: CDR1 SNHLY, CDR2 FYNNEI. CDR3 nucleotides: TGTGCCAGCAGTGGTTCTAGCGGGGGGGCCCGGTTCTTC. It translates to CASSGSSGGARFF.

The genes are TRBV11-2 and TRBJ1-1; 9 bases map to TRBD1. Per the germline V gene, CDR1 is SGHAT and CDR2 is FQNNGV. This CDR3 has 13 amino acids. With 5 bases clipped from V and 4 bases from J, the junction kept 2 bases outside the gene matches. The CDR3 loop is CASSTTGGTEAFF. The CDR3 nucleotides are TGTGCCAGCAGCACGACAGGGGGCACTGAAGCTTTCTTT.

The J gene is TRBJ1-6, the V gene TRBV5-1; TRBD1 matches at 8 bases. The CDR3 extends over 14 amino acids. Looked up from germline, CDR1 is SGHRS and CDR2 is YFSETQ. V lost 2 bases and J lost 8; bases outside the gene matches: 3. In DNA, the CDR3 is TGCGCCAGCAGCTTTGGACAGGGAGATTCACCCCTCCACTTT. Its translation is CASSFGQGDSPLHF. Full variable domain (rest looked up from reference TRBV5-1 and TRBJ1-6): KAGVTQTPRYLIKTRGQQVTLSCSPISGHRSVSWYQQTPGQGLQFLFEYFSETQRNKGNFPGRFSGRQFSNSRSEMNVSTLELGDSALYLCASSFGQGDSPLHFGNGTRLTVT.